A single T cell receptor (beta chain) is shown here with its context. What it binds is unknown. The sample originates from a study of Ad26.COV2.S vaccination and SARS-CoV-2 variants. Study-wide findings and caveats: After vaccination, substantial breadth of spike-specific CD8+ and CD4+ responses was reported.

Trimming took off 4 bases at V and 5 bases at J, with 11 bases between the two ends. The V gene's germline CDR1 is GTSNPN and CDR2 SVGIG (reference sequence). CDR3 length equals 12 residues. Only in-frame clones appear in the TCRdb table, and some are missing; sequencing was by immunoSEQ multiplex PCR. The sample lists fewer than 500,000 clones, roughly nine tenths seen once, with around 2.5% in the top ten. The treatment is: some 20 received Ad26.COV2.S at low or high dose, single or two shots; a few received placebo; per-sample allocation not given. All samples were drawn on day 63, counting from the first vaccine or placebo injection.

This material consisted of peripheral blood, taken in a trial of Ad26.COV2.S vaccine versus placebo. The chain recombines TRBV30 with TRBJ2-5, with D unclear. This receptor was taken from a person aged 18 to 65 who received the Ad26.COV2.S COVID-19 vaccine or a placebo. The CDR3 DNA sequence: TGTGCCTGGAATAGTCCCTCCGAGACCCAGTACTTC. Amino acid sequence: CAWNSPSETQYF.